Listed below are T cell receptor beta chains from one sample, sequenced in a study of blood T cells in healthy people across ages. TCRdb ran MiXCR on the 5' RACE reads and lists one entry per CDR3 protein. The sample records over 950,000 distinct CDR3 sequences, approximately 50% being singletons. Sequencing was done on a sample of blood. The receptors originated from a woman aged 55-69 years in good health. The conserved cysteine and the conserved F or W are not part of the CDR3 here. Fields, in order: V gene, J gene, CDR3 protein.

TRBV12-5	TRBJ2-7	ASGFSPYEQY
TRBV5-1	TRBJ2-1	ASSSTGSSGLAGGSEQF
TRBV12-3/TRBV12-4	TRBJ2-2	ASSLDQGLNTGELF
TRBV27	TRBJ2-5	ASRKAGGFETQY
TRBV4-1	TRBJ2-6	ASSQHPGQPSGANVLT
TRBV7-2	TRBJ2-3	ASSFRLNPSTDTQY
TRBV10-3	TRBJ2-3	AISDLSPSTDTRY
TRBV7-2	TRBJ2-7	ASSRGRGYEQY
TRBV11-2	TRBJ2-2	ASSLDHGRGGELF
TRBV7-2	TRBJ2-3	ASSLAPGQGIRGHTQY
TRBV5-5	TRBJ1-2	ASSFRPGQGYT